This T cell receptor beta chain was observed in a study of response to subunit inactivated influenza vaccine (dated 2018 in TCRdb). At the level of the whole study: Deep quantitative T cell receptor repertoire profiling was used in the study to track responses to a trivalent subunit inactivated influenza vaccine.

Concerning this clonotype: This clone's antigen is unknown. Nothing much larger sits one base from this clone, and base qualities are not available.

The protocol used for the library was RT-PCR. TCRdb records Illumina HiSeq 2500 as the sequencer. Clones were called with MiXCR by TCRdb after fastp trimmed the public reads at Q25, and only in-frame beta chains were retained. Rows are combined by CDR3 protein, so each entry shows the most common genes and DNA. The sample has roughly 460,000 distinct CDR3 sequences on record, roughly 9.7% of them singletons. The ten largest make up approximately 12% of the sample. This sample's time point label indicates: approximately 40 days after influenza vaccine administration. Including the terminal cysteine and phenylalanine, the CDR3 comprises 15 residues. Solely the CDR3 DNA is kept, with 45 bases framed from the first base. Reading the germline V gene (reference sequence) gives CDR1 DFQATT and CDR2 SNEGSKA. What the study reported, not specific to this receptor: The authors proposed that each seasonal influenza vaccination may bring in only a limited number of new T cells.

This TCR was recovered from a man in his fifties or sixties who received an inactivated influenza vaccine. Donor details come from another sample of the same person, matched by shared clones. The chain joins TRBV20-1 to TRBJ2-7, with TRBD2 perhaps the D gene, on 5 matching bases. The starting material was PBMCs from blood, obtained roughly 6 weeks after vaccination. The DNA reads TGCACCGGACTCCCGCTCGCCCTGTCCTCCTACGAGCAGTACTTC. Its product reads: CTGLPLALSSYEQYF.